This T cell receptor (beta chain) was recovered during a study of PD-1 blockade in classical Hodgkin lymphoma. Findings and limits, study-wide: With CD4+ cells, TCR diversity rose significantly by C4D1, but not with CD8+ cells. In newly diagnosed patients, baseline TCR diversity was reportedly below that of healthy donors. Complete responders' baseline diversity resembled that of newly diagnosed patients.

Germline V lookup: CDR1 MGHRA, CDR2 YSYEKL. V was shortened by 0 bases and J by 12 bases, with 18 bases between the two germline ends. This CDR3 is 15 amino acids long. This clone showed up just once. Its antigen is currently unknown. Here immunoSEQ multiplex PCR was the method, and the copy in TCRdb shows in-frame clones only, minus some. In the table there are 40,000 to 50,000 clones, around 78% of which are singletons. Relapse was seen in all patients after autologous stem cell transplantation, and brentuximab vedotin exposure was variable. Complete response, partial response or progressive disease constituted the best responses recorded.

The starting material was peripheral blood mononuclear cells (PBMCs), obtained at baseline. The chain joins TRBV4-1 to TRBJ2-1; no definite D call. This clonotype was sampled from a human donor with classical Hodgkin lymphoma. As DNA, the CDR3 is TGCGCCAGCAGCCAAGATTCAATCCGGGCGATCGGGCAGTTCTTC. Amino acid sequence: CASSQDSIRAIGQFF.